This passage covers 14 T cell receptor beta chains from one sample sequenced in a study of CD8 T cells in ankylosing spondylitis. TCRdb processed the 5' RACE reads anew with MiXCR; each CDR3 protein has one entry. The table shows approximately 90,000 distinct CDR3 sequences, with over 6.5% occurring only once. Sequenced input: blood, either unsorted or a sorted T cell fraction (not recorded which). These receptors all come from a male donor with ankylosing spondylitis or in good health (not recorded which).

In its sample, this clonotype was seen many times. The rearrangement links TRBV2 to TRBJ1-3, with 7 bases identical to TRBD1. This CDR3 has 16 residues. With V trimmed by 6 bases and J by 2 bases, 10 bases remained unmatched. Per the germline V gene, CDR1 is SNHLY and CDR2 is FYNNEI. The CDR3 sequence: CASSDWTGGAGNTIYF. The CDR3 DNA sequence: TGTGCCAGCAGCGATTGGACAGGAGGGGCTGGAAACACCATATATTTT.

The chain joins TRBV10-3 to TRBJ2-5; possibly TRBD2 for D (6 bases). Trimming took off 8 bases at V and 3 bases at J, with 19 bases between the two ends. The CDR3 runs to 15 residues. CDR1 and CDR2 (germline): ENHRY, SYGVKD. The CDR3 reads CAIGLGIPGEETQYF. Written as DNA, the CDR3 is TGTGCCATCGGACTGGGGATCCCGGGGGAAGAGACCCAGTACTTC.

This clonotype was counted ten times or more. The J gene is TRBJ1-2, the V gene TRBV20-1; D unclear. Germline-derived CDR1 and CDR2 are DFQATT and SNEGSKA (reference sequence). There are 11 residues in the CDR3. Trimming took 6 bases from V and 5 from J, leaving 10 bases between them. CDR3 sequence: CSARTYYGYTF. The CDR3 region has the DNA TGCAGTGCACGGACCTATTATGGCTACACCTTC.

This clonotype was detected ten times or more. The chain couples TRBV10-3 to TRBJ1-2, with TRBD1 matching over 11 bases. This CDR3 contains 14 residues. CDR1 and CDR2 (germline): ENHRY, SYGVKD. V shed 2 bases, J shed 5 bases, and the junction held 1 base outside the gene matches. CDR3 sequence reads: CAISEGQGAYGYTF. CDR3 nucleotide sequence: TGTGCCATCAGTGAGGGACAGGGGGCTTATGGCTACACCTTC.

This clonotype was detected many times. The rearrangement joins TRBV12-3 or TRBV12-4 to TRBJ2-2; TRBD1 agrees at 8 bases. This CDR3 region has 13 residues. V trimming: 6 bases; J trimming: 6 bases; junction bases outside the gene matches: 3. Written as DNA, the CDR3 is TGTGCCAGCAGCCGACAGGGGTCCGGGGAGCTGTTTTTT. It is translated as CASSRQGSGELFF.

This clonotype was recorded at least ten times. The chain couples TRBV18 to TRBJ2-1; D not certain. V lost 2 bases to trimming and J lost 8 bases, with 4 bases between them. The CDR3 has 11 residues. Germline V lookup: CDR1 KGHSH, CDR2 LQKENI. In DNA form, the CDR3 reads TGTGCCAGCTCACCAGCTTATGAGCAGTTCTTC. Amino acids: CASSPAYEQFF.

This clonotype appeared once. The V gene is TRBV19, the J gene TRBJ2-2, with 8 nucleotides matching TRBD2. The CDR3 extends over 15 amino acids. V shed 3 bases and J 6 bases; nucleotides not matched to a gene: 6. Germline values: CDR1 LNHDA, CDR2 SQIVND (reference sequence). The CDR3 nucleotides read TGTGCCAGTAGTATGAGCGGGGGAGACCCCGGGGAGCTGTTTTTT. Protein: CASSMSGGDPGELFF.

This clonotype was found many times. In DNA form, the CDR3 reads TGCAGTGCTAGACAGGGACAGGGCTACGAGCAGTACTTC. This gives the protein CSARQGQGYEQYF. The chain joins TRBV20-1 to TRBJ2-7; 9 bases align to TRBD1. Per the germline V gene, CDR1 is DFQATT and CDR2 is SNEGSKA (reference sequence). The CDR3 has 13 residues. The V and J ends lost 2 bases and 3 bases, in that order; junction bases with no gene match: 2.

Ten or more counts support this clonotype. The V gene is TRBV4-2, the J gene TRBJ1-6; 8 nucleotides match TRBD1. V lost 4 bases to trimming and J lost 0 bases; unmatched junction nucleotides: 5. The CDR3 is 17 amino acids. In germline, CDR1 is LGHNA, CDR2 YNFKEQ. As DNA, the CDR3 is TGTGCCAGCAGCCGAACCGACAGGGGCTCCTATAATTCACCCCTCCACTTT. Translation: CASSRTDRGSYNSPLHF.

This clonotype was recorded at least ten times. The chain links TRBV20-1 to TRBJ1-2; D is perhaps TRBD1 (6 bases). Germline V gene sequence: CDR1 DFQATT, CDR2 SNEGSKA (reference sequence). This CDR3 is 12 amino acids long. The V end was cut by 0 bases, the J end by 6 bases, with 8 bases between. This CDR3 reads CSARDPGDGYTF. CDR3 nucleotide sequence: TGCAGTGCTAGAGATCCAGGGGATGGCTACACCTTC.

This clonotype was observed many times. The CDR3 loop is CASSSLGVTDGYTF. Here the CDR3 DNA reads TGTGCCAGCAGTTCCTTAGGGGTCACGGACGGCTACACCTTC. The V and J genes are TRBV12-3 or TRBV12-4 and TRBJ1-2; the D gene is possibly TRBD1 (5 bases). The CDR3 is made up of 14 amino acids. V gave up 4 bases and J gave up 8 bases, with 17 bases separating them.

This clonotype was detected many times. The chain is built from TRBV29-1 and TRBJ2-1; TRBD1 is a possible D gene (6 bases). The ends were cut back, 6 bases at V and 3 bases at J, with 12 bases in the middle. This CDR3 has 13 amino acids. CDR1 and CDR2 from the germline V gene are SQVTM and ANQGSEA. The CDR3 DNA reads as TGCAGCGTGCCCTCGACAGGCTACAATGAGCAGTTCTTC. Amino acids: CSVPSTGYNEQFF.

The V gene is TRBV12-3 or TRBV12-4, the J gene TRBJ2-7; maybe TRBD2 (6 bases). This CDR3 region has 17 residues. With 5 bases removed from V and 0 bases from J, the gap between germline ends came to 20 bases. The CDR3 bases are TGTGCCAGCAGTCCCTCGGGGGTGGCAGTCGGCTCCTACGAGCAGTACTTC. Amino acids: CASSPSGVAVGSYEQYF.

This clonotype was detected many times. V usage is TRBV19 and J usage is TRBJ1-5; maybe TRBD1 (5 bases). CDR3 length equals 15 residues. V was clipped by 7 bases and J by 7 bases, with 20 bases between them. Germline values: CDR1 LNHDA, CDR2 SQIVND (reference sequence). CDR3 sequence reads: CASNPGPQGDQPQHF. The CDR3 nucleotides read TGTGCCAGTAATCCGGGACCACAAGGGGACCAGCCCCAGCATTTT.